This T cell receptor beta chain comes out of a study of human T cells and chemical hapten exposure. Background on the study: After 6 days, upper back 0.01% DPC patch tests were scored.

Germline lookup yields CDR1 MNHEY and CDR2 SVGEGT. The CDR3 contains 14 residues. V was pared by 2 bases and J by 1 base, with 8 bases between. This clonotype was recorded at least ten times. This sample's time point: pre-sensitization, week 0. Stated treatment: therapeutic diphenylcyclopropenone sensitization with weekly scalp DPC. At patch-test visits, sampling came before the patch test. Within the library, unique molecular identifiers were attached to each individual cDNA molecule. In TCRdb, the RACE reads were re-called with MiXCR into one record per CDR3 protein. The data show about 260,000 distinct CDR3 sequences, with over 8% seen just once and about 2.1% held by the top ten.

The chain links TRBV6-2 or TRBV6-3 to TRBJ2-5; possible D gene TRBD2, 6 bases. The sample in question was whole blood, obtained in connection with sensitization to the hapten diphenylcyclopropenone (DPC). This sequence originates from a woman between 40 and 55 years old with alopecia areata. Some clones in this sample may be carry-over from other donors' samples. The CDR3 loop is CASSYLGLQETQYF. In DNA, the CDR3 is TGTGCCAGCAGTTACCTGGGACTCCAAGAGACCCAGTACTTC.